This T cell receptor (beta chain) was found in a study of blood T cell repertoires in COVID-19. Study-wide context: The origin of the acute and convalescent COVID-19 samples was the United States, Italy and Spain. PBMCs, B-cell-depleted T cells, or T cells provided the cDNA or gDNA that made up the material.

V dropped 6 bases and J dropped 7; count of bases not matched to a gene: 10. CDR1 MNHEY and CDR2 SVGAGI come from the germline V gene. The CDR3 covers 15 residues. As originally analysed: How many nucleated cells were present was estimated from reference gene primer amplification. TCRdb keeps only in-frame clones here, not all; method: immunoSEQ multiplex PCR. The V and J calls and clone size come from that table; D and trimming were worked out from the DNA. The top ten clones hold around 4% of a sample with 200,000 to 300,000 clones, roughly 86% of them seen once. This clone was picked up one time. Material for sequencing was peripheral blood. J is TRBJ1-4 and V is TRBV6-5, with 8 bases matching TRBD1. The source is a man in his fifties with acute or convalescent COVID-19. CDR3: CASRRGTGRGEKLFF. CDR3 DNA sequence: TGTGCCAGCAGGCGCGGGACAGGACGGGGTGAAAAACTGTTTTTT.